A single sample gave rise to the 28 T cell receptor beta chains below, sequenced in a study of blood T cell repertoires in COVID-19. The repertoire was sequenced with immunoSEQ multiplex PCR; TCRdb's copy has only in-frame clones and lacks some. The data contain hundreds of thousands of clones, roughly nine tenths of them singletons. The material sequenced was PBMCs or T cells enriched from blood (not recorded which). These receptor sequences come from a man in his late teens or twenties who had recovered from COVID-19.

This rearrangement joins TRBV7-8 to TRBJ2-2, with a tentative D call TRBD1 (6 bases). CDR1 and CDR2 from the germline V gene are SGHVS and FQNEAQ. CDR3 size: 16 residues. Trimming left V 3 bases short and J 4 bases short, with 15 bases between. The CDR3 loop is CASSFGQGLGTGELFF. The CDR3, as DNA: TGTGCCAGCAGCTTTGGGCAGGGGCTGGGCACCGGGGAGCTGTTTTTT.

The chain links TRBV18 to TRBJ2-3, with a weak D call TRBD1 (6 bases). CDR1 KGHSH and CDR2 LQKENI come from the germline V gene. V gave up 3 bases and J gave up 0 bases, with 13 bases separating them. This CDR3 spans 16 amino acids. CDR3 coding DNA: TGTGCCAGCTCACCGGGGGCAGCTGAAAGCACAGATACGCAGTATTTT. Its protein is CASSPGAAESTDTQYF.

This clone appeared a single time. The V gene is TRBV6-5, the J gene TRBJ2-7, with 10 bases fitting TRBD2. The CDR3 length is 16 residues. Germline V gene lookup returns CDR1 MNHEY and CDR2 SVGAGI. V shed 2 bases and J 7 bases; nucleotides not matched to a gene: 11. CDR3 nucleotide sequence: TGTGCCAGCAGTTACCTAACTAGCGGGGCCGGTGTGGAGCAGTACTTC. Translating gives CASSYLTSGAGVEQYF.

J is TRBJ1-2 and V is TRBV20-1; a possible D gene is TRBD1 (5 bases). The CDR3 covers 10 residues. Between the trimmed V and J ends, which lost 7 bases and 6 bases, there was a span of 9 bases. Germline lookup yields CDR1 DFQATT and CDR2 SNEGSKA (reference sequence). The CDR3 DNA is TGCAGTGTCTGGGGCGATGGCTACACCTTC. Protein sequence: CSVWGDGYTF.

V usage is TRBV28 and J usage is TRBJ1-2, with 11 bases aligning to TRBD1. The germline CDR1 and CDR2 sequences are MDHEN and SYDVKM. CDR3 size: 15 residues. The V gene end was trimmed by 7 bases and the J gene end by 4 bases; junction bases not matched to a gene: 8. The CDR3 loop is CASTVRTGGAYGYTF. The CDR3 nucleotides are TGTGCCAGCACCGTTAGGACAGGGGGCGCCTATGGCTACACCTTC.

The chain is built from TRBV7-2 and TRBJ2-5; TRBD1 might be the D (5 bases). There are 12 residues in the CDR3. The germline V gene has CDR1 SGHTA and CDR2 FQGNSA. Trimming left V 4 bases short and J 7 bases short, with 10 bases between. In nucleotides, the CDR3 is TGTGCCAGCAGCTCAGGGTGGGGGACCCAGTACTTC. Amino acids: CASSSGWGTQYF.

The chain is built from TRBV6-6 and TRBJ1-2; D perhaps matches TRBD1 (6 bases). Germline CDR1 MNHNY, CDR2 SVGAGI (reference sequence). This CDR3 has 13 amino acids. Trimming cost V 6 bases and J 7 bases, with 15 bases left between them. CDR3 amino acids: CASRDRQATGYTF. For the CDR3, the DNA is TGTGCCAGCAGGGATCGACAGGCAACTGGCTACACCTTC.

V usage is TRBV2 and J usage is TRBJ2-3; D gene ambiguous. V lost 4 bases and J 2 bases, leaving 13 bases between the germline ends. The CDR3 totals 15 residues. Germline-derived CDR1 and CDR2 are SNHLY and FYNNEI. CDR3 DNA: TGTGCCAGCAGTGCCGAGTCCCTGTTCACAGATACGCAGTATTTT. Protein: CASSAESLFTDTQYF. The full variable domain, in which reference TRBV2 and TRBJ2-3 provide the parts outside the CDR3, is EPEVTQTPSHQVTQMGQEVILRCVPISNHLYFYWYRQILGQKVEFLVSFYNNEISEKSEIFDDQFSVERPDGSNFTLKIRSTKLEDSAMYFCASSAESLFTDTQYFGPGTRLTVL.

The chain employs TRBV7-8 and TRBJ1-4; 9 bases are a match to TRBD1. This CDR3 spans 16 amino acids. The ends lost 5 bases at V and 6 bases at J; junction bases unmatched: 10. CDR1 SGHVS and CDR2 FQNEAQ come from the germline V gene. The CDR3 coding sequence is TGTGCCAGCAGCCAGGCTGGGGGACAGGGTTATGAAAAACTGTTTTTT. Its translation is CASSQAGGQGYEKLFF.

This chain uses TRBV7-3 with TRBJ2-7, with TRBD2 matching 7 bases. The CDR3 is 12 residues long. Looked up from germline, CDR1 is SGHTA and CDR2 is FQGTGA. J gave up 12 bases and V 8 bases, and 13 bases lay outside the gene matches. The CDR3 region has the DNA TGTGCCAGCCCTGGACTAGAATTATGTCGGTACTTC. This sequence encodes CASPGLELCRYF.

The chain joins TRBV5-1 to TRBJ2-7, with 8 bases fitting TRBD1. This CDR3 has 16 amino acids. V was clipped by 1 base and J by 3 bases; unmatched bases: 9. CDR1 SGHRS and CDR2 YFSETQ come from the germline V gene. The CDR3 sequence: CASSLSLGTGYYEQYF. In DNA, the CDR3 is TGCGCCAGCAGCTTGAGTCTAGGGACAGGATACTACGAGCAGTACTTC.

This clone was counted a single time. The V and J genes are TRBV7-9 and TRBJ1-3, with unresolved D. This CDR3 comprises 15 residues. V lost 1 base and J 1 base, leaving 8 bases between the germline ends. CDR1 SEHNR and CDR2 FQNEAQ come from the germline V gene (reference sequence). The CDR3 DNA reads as TGTGCCAGCAGCTTAGGTCGCGGTTCTGGAAACACCATATATTTT. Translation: CASSLGRGSGNTIYF.

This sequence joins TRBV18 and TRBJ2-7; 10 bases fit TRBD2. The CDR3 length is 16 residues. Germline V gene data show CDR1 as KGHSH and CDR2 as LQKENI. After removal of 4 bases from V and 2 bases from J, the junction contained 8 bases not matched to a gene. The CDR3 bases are TGTGCCAGCTCACTTAGCGGGAGGAGGGGGGCCTACGAGCAGTACTTC. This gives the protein CASSLSGRRGAYEQYF.

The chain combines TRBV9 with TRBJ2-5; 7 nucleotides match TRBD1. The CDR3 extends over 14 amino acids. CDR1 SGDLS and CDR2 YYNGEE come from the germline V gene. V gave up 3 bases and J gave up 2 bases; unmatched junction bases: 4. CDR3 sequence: CASSAGTAQETQYF. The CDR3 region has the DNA TGTGCCAGCAGCGCGGGGACAGCGCAAGAGACCCAGTACTTC.

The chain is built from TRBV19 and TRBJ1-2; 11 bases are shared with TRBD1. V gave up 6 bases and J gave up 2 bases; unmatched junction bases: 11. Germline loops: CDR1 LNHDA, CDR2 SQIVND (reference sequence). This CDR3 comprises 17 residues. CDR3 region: CASRSGTGGDFNYGYTF. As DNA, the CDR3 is TGTGCCAGTAGATCCGGGACAGGGGGTGATTTCAACTATGGCTACACCTTC.

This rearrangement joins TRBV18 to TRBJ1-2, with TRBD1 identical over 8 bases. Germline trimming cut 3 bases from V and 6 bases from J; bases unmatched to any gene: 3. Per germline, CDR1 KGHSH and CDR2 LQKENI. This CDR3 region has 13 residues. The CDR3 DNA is TGTGCCAGCTCACCGGACAGGGACGATGGCTACACCTTC. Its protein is CASSPDRDDGYTF.

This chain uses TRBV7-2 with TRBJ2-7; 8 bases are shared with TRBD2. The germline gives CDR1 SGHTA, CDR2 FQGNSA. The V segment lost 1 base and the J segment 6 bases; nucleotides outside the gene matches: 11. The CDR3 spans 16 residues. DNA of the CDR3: TGTGCCAGCAGCTTAGAGGTAGCGGGGCCCCTCAGCGAGCAGTACTTC. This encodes CASSLEVAGPLSEQYF.

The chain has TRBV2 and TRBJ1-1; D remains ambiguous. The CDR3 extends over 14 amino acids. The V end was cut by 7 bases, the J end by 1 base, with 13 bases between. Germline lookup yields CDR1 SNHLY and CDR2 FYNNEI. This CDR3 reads CASTMENANTEAFF. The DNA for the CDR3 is TGTGCCAGCACGATGGAGAACGCGAACACTGAAGCTTTCTTT. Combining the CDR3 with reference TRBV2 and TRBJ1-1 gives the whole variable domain EPEVTQTPSHQVTQMGQEVILRCVPISNHLYFYWYRQILGQKVEFLVSFYNNEISEKSEIFDDQFSVERPDGSNFTLKIRSTKLEDSAMYFCASTMENANTEAFFGQGTRLTVV.

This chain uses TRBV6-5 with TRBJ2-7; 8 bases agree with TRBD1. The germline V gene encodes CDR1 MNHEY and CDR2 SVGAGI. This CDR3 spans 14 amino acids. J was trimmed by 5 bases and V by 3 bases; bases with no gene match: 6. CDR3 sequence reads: CASSYLQGADEQYF. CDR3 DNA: TGTGCCAGCAGTTATCTGCAGGGGGCCGACGAGCAGTACTTC.

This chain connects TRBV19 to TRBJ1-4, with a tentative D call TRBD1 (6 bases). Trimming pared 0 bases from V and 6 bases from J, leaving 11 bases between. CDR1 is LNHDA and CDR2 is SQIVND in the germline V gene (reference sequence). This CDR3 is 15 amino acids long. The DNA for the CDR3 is TGTGCCAGTAGTATAGAAGGGTGGACAGATGAAAAACTGTTTTTT. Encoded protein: CASSIEGWTDEKLFF.

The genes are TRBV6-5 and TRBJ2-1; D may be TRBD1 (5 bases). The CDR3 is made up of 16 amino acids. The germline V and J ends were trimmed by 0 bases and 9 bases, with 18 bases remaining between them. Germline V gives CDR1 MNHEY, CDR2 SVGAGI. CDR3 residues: CASSYSRNARGGEQFF. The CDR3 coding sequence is TGTGCCAGCAGTTACTCGAGGAACGCTAGGGGCGGTGAGCAGTTCTTC.

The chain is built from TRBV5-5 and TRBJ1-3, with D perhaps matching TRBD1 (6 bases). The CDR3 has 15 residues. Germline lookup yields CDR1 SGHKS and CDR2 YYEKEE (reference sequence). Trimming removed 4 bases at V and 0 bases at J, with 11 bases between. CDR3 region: CASSRTDSSGNTIYF. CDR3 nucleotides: TGTGCCAGCAGCCGAACGGACAGCTCTGGAAACACCATATATTTT.

CDR3 DNA: TGTGCCAGTATGGAGGCAGGGAGGGAGACCCAGTACTTC. It is translated as CASMEAGRETQYF. The chain has TRBV19 and TRBJ2-5, with D perhaps TRBD2 (6 bases). The CDR3 runs to 13 residues. Germline V gene lookup returns CDR1 LNHDA and CDR2 SQIVND (reference sequence). The ends were cut back, 7 bases at V and 5 bases at J, with 14 bases in the middle.

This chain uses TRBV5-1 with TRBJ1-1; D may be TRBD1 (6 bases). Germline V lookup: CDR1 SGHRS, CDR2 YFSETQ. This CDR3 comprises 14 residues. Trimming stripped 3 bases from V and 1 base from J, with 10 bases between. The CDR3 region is CASSWGPGNTEAFF. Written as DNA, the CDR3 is TGCGCCAGCAGCTGGGGGCCGGGGAACACTGAAGCTTTCTTT.

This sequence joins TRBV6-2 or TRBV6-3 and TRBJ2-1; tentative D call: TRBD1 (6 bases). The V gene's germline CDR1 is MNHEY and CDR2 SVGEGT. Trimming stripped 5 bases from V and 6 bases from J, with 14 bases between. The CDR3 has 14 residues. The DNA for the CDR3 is TGTGCCAGCAGTCCCGGGACACCCAGCAATGAGCAGTTCTTC. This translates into CASSPGTPSNEQFF.

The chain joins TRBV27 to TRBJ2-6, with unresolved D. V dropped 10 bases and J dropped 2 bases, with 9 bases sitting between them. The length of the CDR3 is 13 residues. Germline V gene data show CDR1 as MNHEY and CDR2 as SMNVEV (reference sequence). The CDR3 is CAISRAGANVLTF. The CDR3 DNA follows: TGTGCCATTTCCCGGGCTGGGGCCAACGTCCTGACTTTC.

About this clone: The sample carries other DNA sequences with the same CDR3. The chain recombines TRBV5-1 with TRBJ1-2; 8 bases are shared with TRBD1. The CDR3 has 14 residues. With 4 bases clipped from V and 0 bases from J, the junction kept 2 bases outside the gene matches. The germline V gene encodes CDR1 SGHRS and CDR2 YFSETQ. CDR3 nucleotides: TGCGCCAGCAGCCTGGGACAGGCTAACTATGGCTACACCTTC. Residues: CASSLGQANYGYTF.

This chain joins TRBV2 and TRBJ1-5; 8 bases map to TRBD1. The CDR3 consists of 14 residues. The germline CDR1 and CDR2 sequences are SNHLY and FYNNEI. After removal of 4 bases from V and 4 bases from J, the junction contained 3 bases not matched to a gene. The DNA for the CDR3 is TGTGCCAGCAGTGCGGGACAGGCGAATCAGCCCCAGCATTTT. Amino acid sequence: CASSAGQANQPQHF.